These T cell receptor beta chains were read from a single sample in a study of CD8+ T cells in alopecia areata. Some clones are missing from TCRdb's copy, which holds only in-frame ones; the method was immunoSEQ multiplex PCR. The repertoire consists of about 120,000 clones, with more than 40% occurring once and the leading ten covering 0.45% to 0.5%. Sequenced here: CD4+ T cells sorted from blood, sampled at week 4, from a patient treated with tofacitinib. The receptor source for this set is a human donor with alopecia areata. Both conserved end residues are part of each CDR3. The D gene is left open where the match is weak. Size values are once, few and many counts, or a class for expanded clones, and some rows have none.

d_gene,abundance,len,j_gene,v_gene,CDR3nt,CDR3aa
TRBD2,-,16,TRBJ2-1,TRBV23-1,TGCGCCAGCAGTCAATCTGTCCTAGCGGGAGCCTATGAGCAGTTCTTC,CASSQSVLAGAYEQFF
TRBD2,-,16,TRBJ2-3,TRBV5-1,TGCGCCAGCAGCCTTACTAGCGGGAGGGCCACAGATACGCAGTATTTT,CASSLTSGRATDTQYF
TRBD2,-,17,TRBJ2-7,TRBV10-2,TGCGCCAGCAGTGGGACTAGCGGGAGAACCGTATTGTACGAGCAGTACTTC,CASSGTSGRTVLYEQYF
TRBD2,-,15,TRBJ2-1,TRBV10-3,TGTGCCATCAGTGATGTGAGGGAGGGCCTAAATGAGCAGTTCTTC,CAISDVREGLNEQFF
-,-,13,TRBJ2-3,TRBV14,TGTGCCAGCAGCAGCTACAGCACAGATACGCAGTATTTT,CASSSYSTDTQYF
-,-,13,TRBJ2-7,TRBV9,TGTGCCAGCCGGGGGCAGGGACCCTACGAGCAGTACTTC,CASRGQGPYEQYF
-,few,13,TRBJ1-1,TRBV25-1,TGTGCCAGCAGTGACCCGAGGAACACTGAAGCTTTCTTT,CASSDPRNTEAFF
TRBD1,-,15,TRBJ1-5,TRBV5-1,TGCGCCAGCAGCCCAGGACAGGAGGGCAATCAGCCCCAGCATTTT,CASSPGQEGNQPQHF
-,-,13,TRBJ1-2,TRBV2,TGTGCCAGCAGTCCCGGCGGAGGCTATGGCTACACCTTC,CASSPGGGYGYTF
TRBD2,-,15,TRBJ2-1,TRBV4-1,TGCGCCAGCAGCCGCGGGACTAGCGGGGACAATGAGCAGTTCTTC,CASSRGTSGDNEQFF
-,few,12,TRBJ2-7,TRBV28,TGTGCCAGCAGCTCCCCCGGCCACGAGCAGTACTTC,CASSSPGHEQYF
TRBD1,-,15,TRBJ2-7,TRBV10-3,TGTGCCATCAGTGAAAACGCCGGGACAGGTTACGAGCAGTACTTC,CAISENAGTGYEQYF
-,-,15,TRBJ1-6,TRBV9,TGTGCCAGCAGCGTAGAGCCCAGAGTAAATTCACCCCTCCACTTT,CASSVEPRVNSPLHF
TRBD1,-,14,TRBJ2-1,TRBV30,TGTGCCTGGACGGACAGGACCCCCTACAATGAGCAGTTCTTC,CAWTDRTPYNEQFF
-,-,15,TRBJ1-5,TRBV9,TGTGCCAGCAGCGCCCGGGACGGGAGCAATCAGCCCCAGCATTTT,CASSARDGSNQPQHF
-,few,14,TRBJ1-1,TRBV29-1,TGCAGCGTTCGATTTCAGGGGCGGTATGATGAAGCTTTCTTT,CSVRFQGRYDEAFF
-,few,12,TRBJ2-1,TRBV7-2,TGTGCCAGCAGCTTAGAGGCGGCGAAGCAGTTCTTC,CASSLEAAKQFF
-,-,12,TRBJ2-3,TRBV15,TGTGCCACCAGCAGAGGCACAGATACGCAGTATTTT,CATSRGTDTQYF
TRBD2,-,18,TRBJ2-1,TRBV5-1,TGCGCCAGCAGCGGCGGACTAGCGGGTGTCGGCTCCTACAATGAGCAGTTCTTC,CASSGGLAGVGSYNEQFF
TRBD1,-,16,TRBJ1-2,TRBV29-1,TGCAGCGTCGTTCCCGTTTACAGGGGAGGAGACTATGGCTACACCTTC,CSVVPVYRGGDYGYTF
-,-,11,TRBJ2-5,TRBV20-1,TGCAGTGCTAGAGATCGGGAGACCCAGTACTTC,CSARDRETQYF
-,-,13,TRBJ1-6,TRBV9,TGTGCCAGCAGCGTAACATGGGATTCACCCCTCCACTTT,CASSVTWDSPLHF
TRBD1,-,14,TRBJ1-2,TRBV6-1,TGTGCCAGCAGTGTCACAGGGGAATTCTATGGCTACACCTTC,CASSVTGEFYGYTF
-,-,11,TRBJ2-7,TRBV20-1,TGCAGTGCTCAGTTTCAAAACGAGCAGTACTTC,CSAQFQNEQYF
-,-,13,TRBJ2-7,TRBV11-1,TGTGCCAGCAGCCTTAGTGATCTTGAGGAGCAGTACTTC,CASSLSDLEEQYF
-,-,14,TRBJ1-2,TRBV6-1,TGTGCCAGCGGGCGGGGTAGTTTGGACTATGGCTACACCTTC,CASGRGSLDYGYTF
TRBD1,few,14,TRBJ1-2,TRBV4-1,TGCGCCAGCAGAATTCCGGGACAGGGAGATGGCTACACCTTC,CASRIPGQGDGYTF
-,few,15,TRBJ2-6,TRBV12-5,TGTGCTAGTGGTTCTGGGGCGGCGGGGGCCAACGTCCTGACTTTC,CASGSGAAGANVLTF
TRBD1,-,13,TRBJ1-1,TRBV29-1,TGCAGCGCTGGGGGACAGCTGAACACTGAAGCTTTCTTT,CSAGGQLNTEAFF
-,-,15,TRBJ1-5,TRBV6-5,TGTGCCAGCAGTTACGGGGGGGCGAGCAATCAGCCCCAGCATTTT,CASSYGGASNQPQHF
-,-,12,TRBJ1-5,TRBV30,TGTGCCTGGAGTGTAAGGAATCAGCCCCAGCATTTT,CAWSVRNQPQHF
-,-,13,TRBJ2-7,TRBV30,TGTGCCTGGAGTGAGAACAGCTCCTACGAGCAGTACTTC,CAWSENSSYEQYF
-,-,12,TRBJ2-7,TRBV18,TGTGCCAGCTCACCACGGGGCTACGAGCAGTACTTC,CASSPRGYEQYF
-,-,14,TRBJ1-1,TRBV5-1,TGCGCCAGCAGCTTAGGACCGGGGAACACTGAAGCTTTCTTT,CASSLGPGNTEAFF
-,few,13,TRBJ2-2,TRBV11-2,TGTGCCAGCAGCTTCACGGGTACCGGGGAGCTGTTTTTT,CASSFTGTGELFF
-,-,12,TRBJ1-2,TRBV29-1,TGCAGCGCACGACAGGCTAACTATGGCTACACCTTC,CSARQANYGYTF
-,few,13,TRBJ1-1,TRBV27,TGTGCCAGCAGTTTTGATCCGAACACTGAAGCTTTCTTT,CASSFDPNTEAFF
-,few,15,TRBJ1-5,TRBV19,TGTGCCAGTAGTACCCAGATGAATAGCAATCAGCCCCAGCATTTT,CASSTQMNSNQPQHF
-,-,14,TRBJ2-5,TRBV5-1,TGCGCCAGCAGCTGGGGACGGAACCAAGAGACCCAGTACTTC,CASSWGRNQETQYF
-,few,12,TRBJ1-4,TRBV7-9,TGTGCCCTGGGGGGGAGAGAAGAAAAACTGTTTTTT,CALGGREEKLFF
-,-,14,TRBJ2-2,TRBV30,TGTGCCTGGAGGCCGGCGGGGGCTACCGGGGAGCTGTTTTTT,CAWRPAGATGELFF
-,-,13,TRBJ2-6,TRBV4-1,TGCGCCAGCCGAGGTTCTGGGGCCAACGTCCTGACTTTC,CASRGSGANVLTF
-,-,15,TRBJ1-5,TRBV5-6,TGTGCCAGCAGCTTGCTCGGGGCCGATAATCAGCCCCAGCATTTT,CASSLLGADNQPQHF
TRBD1,few,17,TRBJ2-1,TRBV4-1,TGCGCCAGCAGCCATTTCTTGACAGGGGCCACCTACAATGAGCAGTTCTTC,CASSHFLTGATYNEQFF
-,few,14,TRBJ2-1,TRBV7-9,TGTGCCAGCAGCTTATCGACTAGGGTTAATGAGCAGTTCTTC,CASSLSTRVNEQFF
TRBD1,-,15,TRBJ2-4,TRBV5-4,TGTGCCAGCAGCTTGGGCGGGACAGGCAAAAACATTCAGTACTTC,CASSLGGTGKNIQYF
TRBD2,-,14,TRBJ2-2,TRBV14,TGTGCCAGCAACGGCGGGAGACTCACCGGGGAGCTGTTTTTT,CASNGGRLTGELFF
-,-,15,TRBJ2-2,TRBV5-1,TGCGCCAGCAGCGACAACAGGGAGTCATCCGGGGAGCTGTTTTTT,CASSDNRESSGELFF
-,-,13,TRBJ2-7,TRBV29-1,TGCAGCGCCCGAGGGGGGGGCTCCTACGAGCAGTACTTC,CSARGGGSYEQYF
TRBD2,few,20,TRBJ2-1,TRBV9,TGTGCCAGCAGCGTGATGCCAGCGGGAGGCTTACCTCGTAAAAACAATGAGCAGTTCTTC,CASSVMPAGGLPRKNNEQFF
-,-,13,TRBJ2-5,TRBV7-8,TGTGCCAGCTGGTCGGGACGGCAAGAGACCCAGTACTTC,CASWSGRQETQYF
-,-,11,TRBJ2-7,TRBV30,TGTGCCTGGAGTGCCAACTACGAGCAGTACTTC,CAWSANYEQYF
TRBD2,-,14,TRBJ2-7,TRBV5-1,TGCGCCAGCAGCTTGTGGACTAGCGACCACGAGCAGTACTTC,CASSLWTSDHEQYF
-,-,13,TRBJ2-7,TRBV30,TGTGCCTTGATCATAGGGGTTGGGAACGAGCAGTACTTC,CALIIGVGNEQYF
-,-,13,TRBJ1-1,TRBV25-1,TGTGCCAGCATCGGGCATCCGAACACTGAAGCTTTCTTT,CASIGHPNTEAFF
-,-,11,TRBJ2-5,TRBV2,TGTGCCAGCGCCTCCCCGGAGACCCAGTACTTC,CASASPETQYF
TRBD1,-,12,TRBJ2-7,TRBV2,TGTGCCAGCAGCACAGGGGCCTACGAGCAGTACTTC,CASSTGAYEQYF